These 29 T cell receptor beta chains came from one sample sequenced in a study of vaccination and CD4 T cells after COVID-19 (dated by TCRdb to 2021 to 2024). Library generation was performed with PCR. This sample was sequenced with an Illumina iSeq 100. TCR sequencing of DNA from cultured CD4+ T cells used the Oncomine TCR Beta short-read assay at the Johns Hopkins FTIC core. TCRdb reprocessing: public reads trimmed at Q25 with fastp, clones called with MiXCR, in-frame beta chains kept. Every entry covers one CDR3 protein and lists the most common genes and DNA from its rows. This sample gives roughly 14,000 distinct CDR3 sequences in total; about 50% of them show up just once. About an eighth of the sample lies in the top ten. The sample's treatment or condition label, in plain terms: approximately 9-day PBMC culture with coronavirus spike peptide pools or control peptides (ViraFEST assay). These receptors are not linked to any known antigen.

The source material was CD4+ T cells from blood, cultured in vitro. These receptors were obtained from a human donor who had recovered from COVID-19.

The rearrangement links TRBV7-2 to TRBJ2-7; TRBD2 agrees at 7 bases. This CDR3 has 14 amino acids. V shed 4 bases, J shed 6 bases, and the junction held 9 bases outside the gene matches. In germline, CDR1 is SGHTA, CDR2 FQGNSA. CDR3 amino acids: CASSSAAGVGEQYF. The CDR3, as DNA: TGTGCCAGCAGCTCCGCGGCGGGAGTGGGCGAGCAGTACTTC. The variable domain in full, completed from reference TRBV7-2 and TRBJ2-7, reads GAGVSQSPSNKVTEKGKDVELRCDPISGHTALYWYRQSLGQGLEFLIYFQGNSAPDKSGLPSDRFSAERTGGSVSTLTIQRTQQEDSAVYLCASSSAAGVGEQYFGPGTRLTVT.

The CDR3 region has the DNA TGTGCCAGCAGCCCAACAGGGGTCGGACAAGAGACCCAGTACTTC. Residues: CASSPTGVGQETQYF. The genes are TRBV7-2 and TRBJ2-5, with 7 bases matching TRBD1. Trimming removed 5 bases from V and 2 bases from J; junction bases left unmatched: 8. Germline assignment: CDR1 SGHTA and CDR2 FQGNSA. This CDR3 contains 15 residues.

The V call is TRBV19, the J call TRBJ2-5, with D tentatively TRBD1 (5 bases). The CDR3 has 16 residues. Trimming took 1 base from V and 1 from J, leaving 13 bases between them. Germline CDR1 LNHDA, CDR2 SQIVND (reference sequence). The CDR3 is CASSIVGASPQETQYF. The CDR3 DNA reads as TGTGCCAGTAGTATAGTTGGGGCCAGTCCCCAAGAGACCCAGTACTTC. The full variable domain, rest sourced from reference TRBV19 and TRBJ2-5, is DGGITQSPKYLFRKEGQNVTLSCEQNLNHDAMYWYRQDPGQGLRLIYYSQIVNDFQKGDIAEGYSVSREKKESFPLTVTSAQKNPTAFYLCASSIVGASPQETQYFGPGTRLLVL.

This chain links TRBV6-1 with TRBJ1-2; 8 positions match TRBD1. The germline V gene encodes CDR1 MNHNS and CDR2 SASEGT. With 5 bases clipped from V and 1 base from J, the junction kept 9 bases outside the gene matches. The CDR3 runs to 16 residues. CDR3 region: CASSPRTGNVNYGYTF. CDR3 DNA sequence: TGTGCCAGCAGTCCGAGGACAGGGAACGTTAACTATGGCTACACCTTC.

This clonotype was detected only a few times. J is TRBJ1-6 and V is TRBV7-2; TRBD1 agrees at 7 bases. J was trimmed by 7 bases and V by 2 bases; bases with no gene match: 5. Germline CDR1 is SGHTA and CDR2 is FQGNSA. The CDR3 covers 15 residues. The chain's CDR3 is CASSLRQGGNSPLHF. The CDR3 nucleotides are TGTGCCAGCAGCTTACGACAGGGAGGAAATTCACCCCTCCACTTT. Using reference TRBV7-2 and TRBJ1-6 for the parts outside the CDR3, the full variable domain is GAGVSQSPSNKVTEKGKDVELRCDPISGHTALYWYRQSLGQGLEFLIYFQGNSAPDKSGLPSDRFSAERTGGSVSTLTIQRTQQEDSAVYLCASSLRQGGNSPLHFGNGTRLTVT.

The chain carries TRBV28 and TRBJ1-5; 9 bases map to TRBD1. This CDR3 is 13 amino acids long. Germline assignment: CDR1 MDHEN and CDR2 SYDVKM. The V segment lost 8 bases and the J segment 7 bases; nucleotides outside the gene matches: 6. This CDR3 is CASQTGGGQPQHF. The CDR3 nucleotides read TGTGCCAGCCAGACAGGGGGAGGCCAGCCCCAGCATTTT.

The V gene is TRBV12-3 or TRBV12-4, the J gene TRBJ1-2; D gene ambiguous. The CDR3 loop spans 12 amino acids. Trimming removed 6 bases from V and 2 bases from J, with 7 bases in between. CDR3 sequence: CASSQANYGYTF. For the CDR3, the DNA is TGTGCCAGCAGCCAGGCAAACTATGGCTACACCTTC.

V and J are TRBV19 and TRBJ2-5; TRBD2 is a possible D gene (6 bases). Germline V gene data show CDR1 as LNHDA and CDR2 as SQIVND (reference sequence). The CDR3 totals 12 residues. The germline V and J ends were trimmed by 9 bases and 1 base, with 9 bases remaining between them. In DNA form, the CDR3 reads TGTGCCAGCGGGAGCCTCCAAGAGACCCAGTACTTC. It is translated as CASGSLQETQYF.

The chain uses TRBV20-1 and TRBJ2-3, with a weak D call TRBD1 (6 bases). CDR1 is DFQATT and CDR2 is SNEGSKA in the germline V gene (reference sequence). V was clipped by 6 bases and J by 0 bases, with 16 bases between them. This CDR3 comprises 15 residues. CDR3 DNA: TGCAGTGCCGCCCGGCGGACAGCTAGCACAGATACGCAGTATTTT. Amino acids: CSAARRTASTDTQYF.

The CDR3 DNA is TGTGCCATCCGCGGCGGGAGGGCCCTGAACACAGATACGCAGTATTTT. It specifies CAIRGGRALNTDTQYF. The genes are TRBV10-3 and TRBJ2-3; 9 bases line up with TRBD2. The junction had 11 bases not matched to a gene; V was cut back by 8 bases and J by 2 bases. The length of the CDR3 is 16 residues. CDR1 and CDR2 (germline): ENHRY, SYGVKD.

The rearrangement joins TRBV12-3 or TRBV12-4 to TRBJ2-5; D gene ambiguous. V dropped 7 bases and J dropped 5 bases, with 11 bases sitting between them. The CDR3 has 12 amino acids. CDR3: CASTQTRETQYF. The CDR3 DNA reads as TGTGCCAGCACCCAAACAAGGGAGACCCAGTACTTC.

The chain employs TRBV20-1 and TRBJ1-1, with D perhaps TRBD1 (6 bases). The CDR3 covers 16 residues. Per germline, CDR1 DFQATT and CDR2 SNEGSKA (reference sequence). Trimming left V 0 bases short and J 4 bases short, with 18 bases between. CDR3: CSARDQQVPRGTEAFF. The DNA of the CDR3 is TGCAGTGCTAGAGATCAGCAGGTTCCCAGGGGCACTGAAGCTTTCTTT.

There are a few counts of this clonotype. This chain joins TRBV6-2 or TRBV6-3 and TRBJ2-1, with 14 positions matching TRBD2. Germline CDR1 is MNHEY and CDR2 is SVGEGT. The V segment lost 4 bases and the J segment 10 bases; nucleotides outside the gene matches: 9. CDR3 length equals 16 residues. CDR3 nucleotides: TGTGCCAGCAGTTTCCAGGGACTAGCGGGAGCGTACGAGCAGTTCTTC. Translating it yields CASSFQGLAGAYEQFF.

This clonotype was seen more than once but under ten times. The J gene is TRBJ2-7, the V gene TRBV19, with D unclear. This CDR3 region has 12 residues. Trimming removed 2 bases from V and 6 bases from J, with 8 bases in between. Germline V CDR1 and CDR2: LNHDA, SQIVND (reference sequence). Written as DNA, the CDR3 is TGTGCCAGTAGTATAAGACGCGGCGAGCAGTACTTC. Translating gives CASSIRRGEQYF.

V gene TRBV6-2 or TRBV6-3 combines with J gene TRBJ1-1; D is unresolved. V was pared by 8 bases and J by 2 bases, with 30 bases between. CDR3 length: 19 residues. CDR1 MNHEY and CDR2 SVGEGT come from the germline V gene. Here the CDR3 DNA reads TGTGCCAGCGCCCGCTGGGTATATCCTCGACGGAGCCCAAACACTGAAGCTTTCTTT. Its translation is CASARWVYPRRSPNTEAFF.

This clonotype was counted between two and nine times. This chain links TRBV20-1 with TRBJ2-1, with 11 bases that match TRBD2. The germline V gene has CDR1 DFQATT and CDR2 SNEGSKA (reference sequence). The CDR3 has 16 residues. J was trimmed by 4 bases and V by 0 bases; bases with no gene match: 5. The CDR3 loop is CSARDARTSGYNEQFF. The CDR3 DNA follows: TGCAGTGCTAGAGATGCACGGACTAGCGGGTACAATGAGCAGTTCTTC.

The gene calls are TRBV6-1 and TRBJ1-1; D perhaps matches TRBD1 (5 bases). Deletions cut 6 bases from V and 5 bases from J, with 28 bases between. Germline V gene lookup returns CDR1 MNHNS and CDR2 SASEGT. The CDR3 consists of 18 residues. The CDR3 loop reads CASRAPGLIRGSTTEAFF. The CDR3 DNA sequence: TGTGCCAGCAGGGCACCAGGGTTGATAAGGGGCAGTACGACTGAAGCTTTCTTT.

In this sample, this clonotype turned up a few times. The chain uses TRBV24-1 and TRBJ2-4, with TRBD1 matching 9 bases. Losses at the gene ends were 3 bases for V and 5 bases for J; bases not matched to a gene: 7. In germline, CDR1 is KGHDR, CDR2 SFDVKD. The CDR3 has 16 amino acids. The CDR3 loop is CATSDPKQGAENIQYF. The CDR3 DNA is TGTGCCACCAGTGATCCCAAACAGGGGGCGGAAAACATTCAGTACTTC.

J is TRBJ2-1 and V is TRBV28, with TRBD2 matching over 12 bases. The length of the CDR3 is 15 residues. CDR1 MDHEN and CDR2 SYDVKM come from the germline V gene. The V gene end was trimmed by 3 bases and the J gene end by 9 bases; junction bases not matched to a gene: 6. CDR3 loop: CASSFRLAGATEQFF. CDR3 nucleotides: TGTGCCAGCAGTTTTAGACTAGCGGGAGCAACTGAGCAGTTCTTC.

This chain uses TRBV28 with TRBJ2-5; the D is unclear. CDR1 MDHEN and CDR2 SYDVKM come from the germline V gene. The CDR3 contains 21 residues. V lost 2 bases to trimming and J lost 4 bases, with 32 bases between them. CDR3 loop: CASSLKRGARPIMFSLETQYF. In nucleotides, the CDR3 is TGTGCCAGCAGTTTAAAGAGAGGAGCTCGCCCAATAATGTTTAGTTTAGAGACCCAGTACTTC.

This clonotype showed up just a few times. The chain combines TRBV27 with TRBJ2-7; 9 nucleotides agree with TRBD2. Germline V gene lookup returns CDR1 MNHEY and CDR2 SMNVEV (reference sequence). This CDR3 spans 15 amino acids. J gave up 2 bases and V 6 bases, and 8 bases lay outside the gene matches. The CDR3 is CASRISGRGTYEQYF. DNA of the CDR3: TGTGCCAGCAGAATTAGCGGGAGAGGTACCTACGAGCAGTACTTC.

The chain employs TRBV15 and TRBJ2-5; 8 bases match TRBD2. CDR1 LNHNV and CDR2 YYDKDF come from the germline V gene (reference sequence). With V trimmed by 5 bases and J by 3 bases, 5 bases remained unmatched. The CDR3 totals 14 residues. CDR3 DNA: TGTGCCACCAGCCGGAGCGGGAGCGAAGAGACCCAGTACTTC. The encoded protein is CATSRSGSEETQYF.

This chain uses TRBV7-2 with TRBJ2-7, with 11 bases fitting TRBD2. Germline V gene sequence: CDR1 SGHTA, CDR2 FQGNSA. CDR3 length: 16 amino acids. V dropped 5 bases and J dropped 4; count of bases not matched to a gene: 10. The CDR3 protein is CASSPGWLAGGYEQYF. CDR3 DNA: TGTGCCAGCAGCCCGGGGTGGTTAGCGGGAGGGTACGAGCAGTACTTC.

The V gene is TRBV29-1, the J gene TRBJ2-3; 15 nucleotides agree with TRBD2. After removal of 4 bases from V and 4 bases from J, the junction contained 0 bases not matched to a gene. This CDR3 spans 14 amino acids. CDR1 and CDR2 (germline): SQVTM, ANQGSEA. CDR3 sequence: CSVGTSGRADTQYF. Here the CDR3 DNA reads TGCAGCGTTGGGACTAGCGGGAGGGCAGATACGCAGTATTTT.

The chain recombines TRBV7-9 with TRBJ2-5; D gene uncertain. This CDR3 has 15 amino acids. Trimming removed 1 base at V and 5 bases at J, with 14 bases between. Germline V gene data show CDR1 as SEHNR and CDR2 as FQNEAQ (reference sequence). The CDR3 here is CASSLDLWEGETQYF. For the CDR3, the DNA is TGTGCCAGCAGCTTAGATCTCTGGGAAGGGGAGACCCAGTACTTC.

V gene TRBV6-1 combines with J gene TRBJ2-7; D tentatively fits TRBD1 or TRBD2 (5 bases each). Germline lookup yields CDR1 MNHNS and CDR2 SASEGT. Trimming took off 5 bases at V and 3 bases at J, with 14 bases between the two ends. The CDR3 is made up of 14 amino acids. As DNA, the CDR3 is TGTGCCAGCAGTCCCGGGACCCACGGCTACGAGCAGTACTTC. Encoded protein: CASSPGTHGYEQYF.

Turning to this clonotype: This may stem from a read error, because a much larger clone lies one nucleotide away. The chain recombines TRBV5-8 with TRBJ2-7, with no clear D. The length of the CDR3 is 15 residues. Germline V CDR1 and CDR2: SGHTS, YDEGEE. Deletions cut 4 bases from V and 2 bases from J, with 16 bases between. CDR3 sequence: CASSLPASEAYEQYF. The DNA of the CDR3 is TGTGCCAGCAGCCTCCCGGCTAGTGAAGCCTACGAGCAGTACTTC.

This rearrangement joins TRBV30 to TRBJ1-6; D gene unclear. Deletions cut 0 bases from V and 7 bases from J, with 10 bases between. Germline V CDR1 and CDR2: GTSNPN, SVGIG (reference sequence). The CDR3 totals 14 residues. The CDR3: CAWSVRQGNSPLHF. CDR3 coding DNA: TGTGCCTGGAGTGTACGTCAAGGGAATTCACCCCTCCACTTT.

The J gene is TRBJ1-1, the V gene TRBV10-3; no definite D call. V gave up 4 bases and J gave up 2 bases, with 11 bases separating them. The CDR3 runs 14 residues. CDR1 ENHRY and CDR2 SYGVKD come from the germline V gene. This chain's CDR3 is CAISGTVVNTEAFF. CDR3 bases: TGTGCCATCAGTGGAACAGTAGTCAACACTGAAGCTTTCTTT.